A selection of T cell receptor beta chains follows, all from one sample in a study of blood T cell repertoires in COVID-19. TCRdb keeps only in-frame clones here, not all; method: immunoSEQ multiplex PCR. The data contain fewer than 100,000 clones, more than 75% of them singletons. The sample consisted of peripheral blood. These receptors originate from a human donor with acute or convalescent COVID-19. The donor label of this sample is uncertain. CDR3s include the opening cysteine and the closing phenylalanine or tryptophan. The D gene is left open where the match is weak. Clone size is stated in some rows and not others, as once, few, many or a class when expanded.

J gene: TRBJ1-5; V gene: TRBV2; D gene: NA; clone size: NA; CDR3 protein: CASSENTGGINQPQHF; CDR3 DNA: TGTGCCAGCAGTGAAAATACGGGTGGTATAAATCAGCCCCAGCATTTT
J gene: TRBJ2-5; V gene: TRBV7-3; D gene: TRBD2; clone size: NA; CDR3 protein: CASSSSGGAGKTQYF; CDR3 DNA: TGTGCCAGCAGCTCAAGCGGGGGGGCCGGGAAGACCCAGTACTTC
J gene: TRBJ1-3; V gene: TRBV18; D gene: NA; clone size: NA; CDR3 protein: CASSPPGLGTGNTIYF; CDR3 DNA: TGTGCCAGCTCACCCCCGGGACTGGGGACTGGAAACACCATATATTTT
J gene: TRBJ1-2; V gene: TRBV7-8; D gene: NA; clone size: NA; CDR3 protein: CASSLGGRGQSGYTF; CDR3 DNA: TGTGCCAGCAGCTTAGGGGGCAGGGGCCAAAGTGGCTACACCTTC
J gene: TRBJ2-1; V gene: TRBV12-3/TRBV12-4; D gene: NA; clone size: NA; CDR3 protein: CASSTTGLAQFF; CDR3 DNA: TGTGCCAGCAGTACTACAGGGCTTGCGCAGTTCTTC
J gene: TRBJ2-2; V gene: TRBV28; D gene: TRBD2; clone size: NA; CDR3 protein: CASSLGTSGTGELFF; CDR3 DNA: TGTGCCAGCAGTTTAGGAACTAGCGGTACCGGGGAGCTGTTTTTT
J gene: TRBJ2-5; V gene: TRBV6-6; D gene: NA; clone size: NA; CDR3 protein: CASRERAQETQYF; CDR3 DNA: TGTGCCAGCAGGGAGCGGGCACAAGAGACCCAGTACTTC
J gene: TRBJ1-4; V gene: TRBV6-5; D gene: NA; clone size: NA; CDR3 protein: CASSYRSTNEKLFF; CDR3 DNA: TGTGCCAGCAGTTACCGGTCAACTAATGAAAAACTGTTTTTT
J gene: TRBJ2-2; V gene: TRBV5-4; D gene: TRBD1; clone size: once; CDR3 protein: CASSSPGQGYTGELFF; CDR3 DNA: TGTGCCAGCAGCTCCCCGGGACAGGGGTACACCGGGGAGCTGTTTTTT
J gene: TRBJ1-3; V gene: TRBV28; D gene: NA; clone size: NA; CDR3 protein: CASSPLPGGAGNTIYF; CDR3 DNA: TGTGCCAGCAGCCCTCTCCCGGGCGGGGCTGGAAACACCATATATTTT
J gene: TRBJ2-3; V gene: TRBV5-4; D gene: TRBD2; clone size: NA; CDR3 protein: CASSLPGLGTDTQYF; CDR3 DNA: TGTGCCAGCAGCCTTCCGGGACTAGGCACAGATACGCAGTATTTT
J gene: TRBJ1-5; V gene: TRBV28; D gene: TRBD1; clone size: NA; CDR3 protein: CASSRGQDFQPQHF; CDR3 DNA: TGTGCCAGCAGCCGGGGACAGGACTTTCAGCCCCAGCATTTT
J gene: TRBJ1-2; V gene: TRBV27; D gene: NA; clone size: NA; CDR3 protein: CASRTTGYGYTF; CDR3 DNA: TGTGCCAGCAGGACGACTGGTTATGGCTACACCTTC